The rows below give T cell receptor beta chains drawn from one sample of a study of neurological immune-mediated disorders. Using its own MiXCR run on the 5' RACE reads, TCRdb lists one record per CDR3 protein. The sample records under 85,000 distinct CDR3 sequences, about 5.2% being singletons. Sequenced material: PBMCs. Receptors were obtained from a human donor with multiple sclerosis. The donor label of this sample is uncertain. Each CDR3 is given without its conserved first and last residue. The D gene is left open where the match is weak.

d_gene: .
v_gene: TRBV20-1
CDR3aa: SARRDPFGNEKLF

d_gene: .
v_gene: TRBV11-2
CDR3aa: ASSLAGGKYNEQF

d_gene: TRBD1
v_gene: TRBV5-1
CDR3aa: ASRPGQVFREQY

d_gene: .
v_gene: TRBV12-3/TRBV12-4
CDR3aa: ASSLSGHQNTEAF

d_gene: TRBD1
v_gene: TRBV2
CDR3aa: ASTTTGTLSR

d_gene: .
v_gene: TRBV15
CDR3aa: ATSSRNTERANYGYT

d_gene: .
v_gene: TRBV18
CDR3aa: ASSIQGRNEQF

d_gene: .
v_gene: TRBV7-2
CDR3aa: ASSLGGWVTDIQY

d_gene: .
v_gene: TRBV12-3/TRBV12-4
CDR3aa: ASSLNGLNTEAF

d_gene: .
v_gene: TRBV6-5
CDR3aa: ASSLGIRDEQF

d_gene: TRBD1
v_gene: TRBV20-1
CDR3aa: STTSPGQGSNEQF

d_gene: .
v_gene: TRBV5-1
CDR3aa: ASSFTGGSNQPQH

d_gene: TRBD2
v_gene: TRBV5-1
CDR3aa: ASLRGGSTDTQY

d_gene: TRBD2
v_gene: TRBV6-5
CDR3aa: ASRRLERGDYEQY

d_gene: .
v_gene: TRBV6-4
CDR3aa: ASSYDWNTEAF

d_gene: .
v_gene: TRBV7-2
CDR3aa: ASSLRGFTYGYT

d_gene: TRBD2
v_gene: TRBV7-6
CDR3aa: ASSLEPSGASTDTQY

d_gene: .
v_gene: TRBV7-9
CDR3aa: ASSPVAPTDTQY

d_gene: TRBD2
v_gene: TRBV20-1
CDR3aa: SASTSGDASEQY